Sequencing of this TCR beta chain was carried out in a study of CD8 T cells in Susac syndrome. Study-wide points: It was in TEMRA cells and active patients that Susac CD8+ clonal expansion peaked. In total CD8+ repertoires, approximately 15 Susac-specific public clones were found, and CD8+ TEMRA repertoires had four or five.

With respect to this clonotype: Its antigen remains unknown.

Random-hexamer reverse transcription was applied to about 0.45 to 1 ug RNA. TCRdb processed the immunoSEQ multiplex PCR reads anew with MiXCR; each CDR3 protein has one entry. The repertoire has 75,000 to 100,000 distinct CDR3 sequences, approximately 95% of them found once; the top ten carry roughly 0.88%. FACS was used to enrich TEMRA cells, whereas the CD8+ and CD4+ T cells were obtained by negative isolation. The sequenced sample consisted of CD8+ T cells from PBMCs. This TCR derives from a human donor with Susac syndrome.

The chain's CDR3 is CASSQLPGQSSLILTF. The CDR3 coding sequence is TGTGCCAGCAGCCAACTACCGGGACAATCGAGTCTGATCCTGACTTTC. The genes are TRBV3-1 and TRBJ2-6, with D possibly matching TRBD1 (6 bases). This CDR3 has 16 amino acids. Germline V gene data show CDR1 as LGHDT and CDR2 as YNNKEL (reference sequence). Trimming left V 2 bases short and J 14 bases short, with 22 bases between.